The clone carrying this TCR beta chain has more than one count but fewer than ten. Its antigen is unidentified. The data originate from a study of beta chain features in type 1 diabetes. Findings of the study overall: The question of HLA type influencing TCRB rearrangement was one that remained unresolved here. Among all four CD4+ subsets, Type 1 diabetes patients had TCRB CDR3s that were moderately but significantly shorter.

Sequencing targeted expressed TCRB transcripts, as all isolated RNA had been reverse transcribed. Generated by immunoSEQ multiplex PCR, the TCRdb table keeps only in-frame clones and is missing some. The data hold some 900,000 clones, with roughly 15% observed a single time. V gave up 4 bases and J gave up 7 bases; unmatched junction bases: 6. The CDR3 sequence is 13 residues long. The V gene's germline CDR1 is LGHNA and CDR2 YNFKEQ. Central memory, naive, regulatory and stem cell-like memory CD4+ cells were sorted by CD45RO/CCR7/CD25/CD127/CD95/CD27. Specimen: naive CD4+ T cells from blood. The V and J genes are TRBV4-2 and TRBJ1-1, with 7 bases fitting TRBD1. This sequence originates from a woman aged 18 to 35 in good health. For the CDR3, the DNA is TGTGCCAGCAGCCCTGGACAGGCCTATGAAGCTTTCTTT. Encoded protein: CASSPGQAYEAFF.